This T cell receptor beta chain is from a study of response to subunit inactivated influenza vaccine. With regard to this clonotype: Its antigen is currently unknown.

With 5 bases clipped from V and 0 bases from J, the junction kept 8 bases outside the gene matches. The CDR3 runs to 18 residues. Germline CDR1 DFQATT, CDR2 SNEGSKA (reference sequence). Via MiXCR, TCRdb re-called the RT-PCR reads, giving one row per CDR3 protein. The sample holds 450,000 to 700,000 distinct CDR3 sequences; around 15% are singletons and the top ten take approximately 10%. Points from the study as a whole: After each seasonal influenza vaccination, few new T cells are recruited, the authors suggested.

The genes are TRBV20-1 and TRBJ2-1; TRBD2 matches 15 bases. This specimen consisted of PBMCs from blood, obtained 12 days after vaccination. The sequence was obtained from a man in his fifties or sixties who received an inactivated influenza vaccine. The CDR3 DNA reads TGCAGTGCTGAACCGGGACTAGCGGGGGGCAGCTCCTACAATGAGCAGTTCTTC. Encoded protein: CSAEPGLAGGSSYNEQFF.